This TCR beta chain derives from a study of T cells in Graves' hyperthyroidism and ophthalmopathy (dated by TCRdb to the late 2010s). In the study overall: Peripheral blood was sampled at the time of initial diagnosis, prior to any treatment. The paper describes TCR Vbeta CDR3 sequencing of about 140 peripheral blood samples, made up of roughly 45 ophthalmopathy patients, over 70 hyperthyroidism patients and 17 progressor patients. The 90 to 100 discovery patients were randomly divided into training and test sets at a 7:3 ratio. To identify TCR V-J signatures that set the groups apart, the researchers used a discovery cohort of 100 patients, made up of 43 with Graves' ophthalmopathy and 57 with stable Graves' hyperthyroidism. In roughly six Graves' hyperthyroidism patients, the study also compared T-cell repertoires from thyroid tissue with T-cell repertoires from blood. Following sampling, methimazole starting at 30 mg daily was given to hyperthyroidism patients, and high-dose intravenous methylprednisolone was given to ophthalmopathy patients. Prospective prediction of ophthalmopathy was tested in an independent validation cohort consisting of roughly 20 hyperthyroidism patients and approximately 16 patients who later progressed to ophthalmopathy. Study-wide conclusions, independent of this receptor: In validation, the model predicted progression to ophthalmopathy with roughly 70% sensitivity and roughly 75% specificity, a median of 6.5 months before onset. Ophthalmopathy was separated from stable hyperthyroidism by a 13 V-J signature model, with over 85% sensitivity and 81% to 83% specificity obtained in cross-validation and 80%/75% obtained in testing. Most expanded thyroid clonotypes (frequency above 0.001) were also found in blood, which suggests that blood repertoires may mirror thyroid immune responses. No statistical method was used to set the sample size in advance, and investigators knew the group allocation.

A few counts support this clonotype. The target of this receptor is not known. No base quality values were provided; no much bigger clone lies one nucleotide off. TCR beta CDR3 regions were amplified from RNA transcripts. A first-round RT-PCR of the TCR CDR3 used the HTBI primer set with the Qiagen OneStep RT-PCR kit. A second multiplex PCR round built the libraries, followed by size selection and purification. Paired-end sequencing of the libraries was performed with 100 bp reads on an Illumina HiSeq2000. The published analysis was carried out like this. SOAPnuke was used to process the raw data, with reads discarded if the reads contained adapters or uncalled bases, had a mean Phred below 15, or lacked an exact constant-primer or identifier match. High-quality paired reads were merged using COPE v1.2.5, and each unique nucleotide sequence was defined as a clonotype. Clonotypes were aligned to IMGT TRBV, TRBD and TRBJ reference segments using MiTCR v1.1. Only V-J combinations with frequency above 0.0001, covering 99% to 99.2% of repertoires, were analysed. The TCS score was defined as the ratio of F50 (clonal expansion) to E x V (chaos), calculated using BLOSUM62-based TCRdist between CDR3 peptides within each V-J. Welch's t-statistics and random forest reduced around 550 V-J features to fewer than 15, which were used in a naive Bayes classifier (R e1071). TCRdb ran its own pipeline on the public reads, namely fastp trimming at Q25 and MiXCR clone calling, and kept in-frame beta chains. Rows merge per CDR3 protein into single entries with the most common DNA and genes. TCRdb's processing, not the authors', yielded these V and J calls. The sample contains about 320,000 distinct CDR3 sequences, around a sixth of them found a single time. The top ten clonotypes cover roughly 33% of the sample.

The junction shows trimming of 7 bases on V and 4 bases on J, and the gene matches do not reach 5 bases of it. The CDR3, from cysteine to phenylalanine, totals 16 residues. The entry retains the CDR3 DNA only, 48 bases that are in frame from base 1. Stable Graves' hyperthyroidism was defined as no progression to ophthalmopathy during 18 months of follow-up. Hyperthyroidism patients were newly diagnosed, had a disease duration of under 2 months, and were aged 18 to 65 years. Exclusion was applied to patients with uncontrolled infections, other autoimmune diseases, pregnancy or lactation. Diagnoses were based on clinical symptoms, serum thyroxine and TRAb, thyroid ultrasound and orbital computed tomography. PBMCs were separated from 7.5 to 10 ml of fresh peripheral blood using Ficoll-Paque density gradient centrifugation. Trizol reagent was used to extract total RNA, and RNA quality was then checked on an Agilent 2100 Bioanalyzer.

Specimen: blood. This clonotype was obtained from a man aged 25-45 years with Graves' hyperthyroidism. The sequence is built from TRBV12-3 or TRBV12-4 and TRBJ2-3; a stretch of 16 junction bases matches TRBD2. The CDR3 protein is CASTRGLAGGSDTQYF. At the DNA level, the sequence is TGTGCCAGCACCAGGGGACTAGCGGGAGGGTCAGATACGCAGTATTTT.